This T cell receptor (beta chain) derives from a study of shared clonotypes between healthy human individuals. The CDR3 sequence is 12 residues long. The junction had 1 base not matched to a gene; V was cut back by 4 bases and J by 5 bases. The germline V gene encodes CDR1 MNHNS and CDR2 SASEGT. Measured with immunoSEQ multiplex PCR; TCRdb has only the in-frame clones, and not every one. Among 450,000 or so clones listed, 60% to 80% were seen once. Sequencing input: PBMCs. The receptor's source is a woman in her thirties or forties in good health. Some clones in this sample may be carry-over from other donors' samples. The chain is built from TRBV6-1 and TRBJ1-2, with 7 bases lining up with TRBD1. CDR3 region: CASSAGQYGYTF. The DNA of the CDR3 is TGTGCCAGCAGTGCGGGACAGTATGGCTACACCTTC.